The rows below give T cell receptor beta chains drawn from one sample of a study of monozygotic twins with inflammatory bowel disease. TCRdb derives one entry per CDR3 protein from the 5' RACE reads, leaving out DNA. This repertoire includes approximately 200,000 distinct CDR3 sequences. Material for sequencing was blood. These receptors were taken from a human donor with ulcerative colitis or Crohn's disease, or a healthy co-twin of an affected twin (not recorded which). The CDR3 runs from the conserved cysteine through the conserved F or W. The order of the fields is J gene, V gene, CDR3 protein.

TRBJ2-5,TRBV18,CASSPLLAIEETQYF
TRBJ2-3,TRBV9,CASSVATRGRGPTDTQYF
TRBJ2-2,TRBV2,CASSVESTGELFF
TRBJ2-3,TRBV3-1,CASGPGRRGSTDTQYF
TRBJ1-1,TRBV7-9,CASSFRGEIGTEAFF
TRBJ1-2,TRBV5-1,CASRTATGQAFGYTF
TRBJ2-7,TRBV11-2,CASSGPGTSGGAFSYEQYF
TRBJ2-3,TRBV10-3,CATKERTGSSSTDTQYF
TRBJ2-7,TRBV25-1,CASSEWSPRNSGYEQYF
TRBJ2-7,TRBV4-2,CASSQDPDGQYF
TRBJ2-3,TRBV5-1,CASSSTSGVNTQYF
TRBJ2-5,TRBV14,CASSTLGRTKETQYF
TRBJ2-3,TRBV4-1,CASSPRSLADTQYF
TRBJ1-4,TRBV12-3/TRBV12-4,CASSPVRATNEKLFF
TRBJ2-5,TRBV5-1,CASSVDSLGTQYF
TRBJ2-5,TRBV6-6,CASSHRGLEETQYF
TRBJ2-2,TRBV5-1,CASRTGRLLTGTGELFF
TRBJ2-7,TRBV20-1,CSAREGGRVASYEQYF
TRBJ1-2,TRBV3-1,CASSLGDGPPPADGYTF
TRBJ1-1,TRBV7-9,CARTTKLQVVDTEAFF
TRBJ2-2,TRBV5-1,CASSGRGNRGYTGELFF
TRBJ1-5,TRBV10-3,CAISEEPYSNQPQHF
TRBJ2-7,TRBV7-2,CASSLGTGKSEQYF
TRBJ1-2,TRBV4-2,CASSQGQRINYGYTF
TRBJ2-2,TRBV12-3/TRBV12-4,CASRRIGEESGELFF
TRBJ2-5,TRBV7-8,CASSPQDPQETQYF
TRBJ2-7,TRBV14,CASSQGRARQYF
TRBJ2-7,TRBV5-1,CASSLTPQGEQYF
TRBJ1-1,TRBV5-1,CASSLGPGNTEAFF
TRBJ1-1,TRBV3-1,CASSQVGALAFF
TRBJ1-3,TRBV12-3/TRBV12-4,CASSFGANTIYF
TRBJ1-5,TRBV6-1,CASSEGYSNQPQHF
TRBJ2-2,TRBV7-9,CASSFEGIRTGELFF
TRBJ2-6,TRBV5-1,CASLLVPGANVLTF
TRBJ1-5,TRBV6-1,CASSRVGLERNQPQHF
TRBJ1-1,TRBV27,CASSFEGRGEAFF
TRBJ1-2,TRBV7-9,CASSLDTRLYYGYTF
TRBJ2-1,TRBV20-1,CSARDDDYEQFF
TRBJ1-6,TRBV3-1,CASSLMGSPLHF
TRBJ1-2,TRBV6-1,CASSTPRGLEGYTF
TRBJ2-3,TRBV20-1,CSASRQGFKDTQYF